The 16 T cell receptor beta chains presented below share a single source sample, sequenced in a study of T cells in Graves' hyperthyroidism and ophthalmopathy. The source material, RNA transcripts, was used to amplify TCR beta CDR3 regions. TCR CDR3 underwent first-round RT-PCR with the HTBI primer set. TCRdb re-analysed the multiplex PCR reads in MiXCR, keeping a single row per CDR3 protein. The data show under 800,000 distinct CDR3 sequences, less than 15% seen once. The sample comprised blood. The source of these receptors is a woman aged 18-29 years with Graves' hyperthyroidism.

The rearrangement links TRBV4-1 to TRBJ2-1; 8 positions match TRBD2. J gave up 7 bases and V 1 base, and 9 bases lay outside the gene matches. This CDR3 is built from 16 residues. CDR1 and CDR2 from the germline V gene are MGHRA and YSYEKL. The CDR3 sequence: CASSQVLREVRNEQFF. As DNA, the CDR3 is TGCGCCAGCAGCCAAGTACTGCGGGAGGTAAGGAATGAGCAGTTCTTC.

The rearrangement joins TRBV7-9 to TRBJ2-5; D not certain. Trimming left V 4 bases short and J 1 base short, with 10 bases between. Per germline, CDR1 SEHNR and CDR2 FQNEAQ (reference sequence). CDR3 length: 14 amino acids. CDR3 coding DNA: TGTGCCAGCAGCTACCTTCGGGCCCAAGAGACCCAGTACTTC. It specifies CASSYLRAQETQYF.

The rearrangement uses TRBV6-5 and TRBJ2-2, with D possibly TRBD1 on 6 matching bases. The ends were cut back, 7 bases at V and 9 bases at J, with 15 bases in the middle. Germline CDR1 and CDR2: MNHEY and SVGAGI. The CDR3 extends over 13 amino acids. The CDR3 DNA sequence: TGTGCCAGCACACCTACACAGGGTTGGGAGCTGTTTTTT. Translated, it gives CASTPTQGWELFF.

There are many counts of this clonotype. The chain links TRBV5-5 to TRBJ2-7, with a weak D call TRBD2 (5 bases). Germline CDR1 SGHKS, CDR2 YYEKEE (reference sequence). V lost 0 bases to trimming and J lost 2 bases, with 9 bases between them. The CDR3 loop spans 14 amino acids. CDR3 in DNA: TGTGCCAGCAGCTTGGACATCGGGACCTACGAGCAGTACTTC. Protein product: CASSLDIGTYEQYF.

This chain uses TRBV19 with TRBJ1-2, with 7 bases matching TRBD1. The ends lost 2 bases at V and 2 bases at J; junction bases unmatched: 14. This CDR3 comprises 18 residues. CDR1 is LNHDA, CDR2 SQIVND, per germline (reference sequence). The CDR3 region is CASSITRDSLGTNYGYTF. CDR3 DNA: TGTGCCAGTAGTATAACCCGGGACAGCCTCGGAACCAACTATGGCTACACCTTC.

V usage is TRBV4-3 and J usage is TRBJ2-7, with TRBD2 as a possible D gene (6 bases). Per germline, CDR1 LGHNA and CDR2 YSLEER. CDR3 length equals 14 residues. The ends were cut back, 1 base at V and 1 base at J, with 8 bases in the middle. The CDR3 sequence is CASSQGEESYEQYF. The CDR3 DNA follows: TGCGCCAGCAGCCAAGGGGAGGAGTCCTACGAGCAGTACTTC.

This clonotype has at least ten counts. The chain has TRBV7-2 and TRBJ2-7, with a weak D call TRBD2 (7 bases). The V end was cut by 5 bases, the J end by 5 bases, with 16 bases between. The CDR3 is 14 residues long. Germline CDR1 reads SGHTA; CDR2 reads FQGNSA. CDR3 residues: CASSRWGGRNEQYF. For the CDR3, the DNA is TGTGCCAGCAGCCGTTGGGGGGGCAGGAACGAGCAGTACTTC.

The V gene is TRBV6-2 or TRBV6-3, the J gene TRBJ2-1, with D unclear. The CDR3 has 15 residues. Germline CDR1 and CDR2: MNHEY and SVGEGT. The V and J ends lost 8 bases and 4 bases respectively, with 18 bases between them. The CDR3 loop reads CASGPDLARYNEQFF. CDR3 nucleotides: TGTGCCAGCGGTCCGGACCTGGCGAGGTACAATGAGCAGTTCTTC.

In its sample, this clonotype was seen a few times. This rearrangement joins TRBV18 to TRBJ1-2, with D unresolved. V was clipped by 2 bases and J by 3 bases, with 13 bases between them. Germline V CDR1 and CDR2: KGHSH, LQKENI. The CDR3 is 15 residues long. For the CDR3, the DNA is TGTGCCAGCTCACCAACGTTTACTGAAGACTATGGCTACACCTTC. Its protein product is CASSPTFTEDYGYTF.

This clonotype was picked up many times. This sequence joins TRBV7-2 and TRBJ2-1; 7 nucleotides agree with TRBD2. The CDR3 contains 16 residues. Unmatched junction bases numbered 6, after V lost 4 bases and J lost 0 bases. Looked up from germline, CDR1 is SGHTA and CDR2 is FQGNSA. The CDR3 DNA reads TGTGCCAGCAGCTCCGGCGGGGGAGCCTCCTACAATGAGCAGTTCTTC. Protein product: CASSSGGGASYNEQFF.

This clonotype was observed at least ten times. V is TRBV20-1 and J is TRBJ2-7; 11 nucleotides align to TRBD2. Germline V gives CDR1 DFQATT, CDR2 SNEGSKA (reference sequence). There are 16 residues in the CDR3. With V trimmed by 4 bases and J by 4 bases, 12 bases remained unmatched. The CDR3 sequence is CSANRMAGLAAYEQYF. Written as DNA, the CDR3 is TGCAGTGCTAATCGAATGGCGGGACTAGCGGCATACGAGCAGTACTTC.

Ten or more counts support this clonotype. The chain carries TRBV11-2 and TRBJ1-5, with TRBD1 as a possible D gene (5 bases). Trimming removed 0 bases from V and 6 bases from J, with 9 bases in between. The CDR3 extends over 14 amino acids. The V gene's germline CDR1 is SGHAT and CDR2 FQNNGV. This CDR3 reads CASSLEVGVQPQHF. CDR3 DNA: TGTGCCAGCAGCTTAGAAGTGGGGGTTCAGCCCCAGCATTTT.

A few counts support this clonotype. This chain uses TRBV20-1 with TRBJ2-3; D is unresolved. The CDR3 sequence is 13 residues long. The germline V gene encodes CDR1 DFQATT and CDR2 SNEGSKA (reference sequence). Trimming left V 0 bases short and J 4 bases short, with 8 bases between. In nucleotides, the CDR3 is TGCAGTGCTAGAGATAGCTGGGCAGATACGCAGTATTTT. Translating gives CSARDSWADTQYF.

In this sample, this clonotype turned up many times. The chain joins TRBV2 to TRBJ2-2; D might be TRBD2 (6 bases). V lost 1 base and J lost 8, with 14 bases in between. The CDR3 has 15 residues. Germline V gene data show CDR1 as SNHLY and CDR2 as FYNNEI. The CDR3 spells CASSEGRGMGGELFF. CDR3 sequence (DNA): TGTGCCAGCAGTGAAGGGCGGGGCATGGGAGGGGAGCTGTTTTTT.

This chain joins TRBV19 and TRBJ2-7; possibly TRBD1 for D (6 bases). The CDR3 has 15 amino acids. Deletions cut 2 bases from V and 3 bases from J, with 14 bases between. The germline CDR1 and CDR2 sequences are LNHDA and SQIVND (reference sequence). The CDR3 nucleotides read TGTGCCAGTAGTATAAATTGGAGACAGGTCTACGAGCAGTACTTC. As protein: CASSINWRQVYEQYF.

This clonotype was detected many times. CDR3 nucleotide sequence: TGTGCCAGCTCACCCGTCGGCCCGGAGGGGTTCCACGAGCAGTACTTC. Amino acids: CASSPVGPEGFHEQYF. The chain carries TRBV18 and TRBJ2-7; D may be TRBD2 (6 bases). This CDR3 is built from 16 residues. V was clipped by 3 bases and J by 5 bases, with 20 bases between them. Germline CDR1 and CDR2: KGHSH and LQKENI.